This T cell receptor beta chain was observed in a study of blood T cell repertoires in COVID-19. For the study at large: Acute and convalescent COVID-19 specimens originated in the United States, Italy and Spain. T cells, B-cell-depleted T cells, or PBMCs provided the cDNA or gDNA that served as material.

The data were produced by immunoSEQ multiplex PCR, yet TCRdb's version contains in-frame clones alone and is incomplete. Of 120,000 or so clones listed, approximately 74% are singletons. Germline CDR1 and CDR2: SGHTA and FQGNSA. This CDR3 has 15 residues. Trimming pared 3 bases from V and 3 bases from J, leaving 11 bases between. This clone was seen at least ten times. This TCR came from a man in his sixties with acute or convalescent COVID-19. J is TRBJ2-2 and V is TRBV7-2; a weak D match, TRBD2 (5 bases). Sequences were obtained from peripheral blood. The DNA for the CDR3 is TGTGCCAGCAGCTTCAAAGGGAGAGACACCGGGGAGCTGTTTTTT. Its protein is CASSFKGRDTGELFF.